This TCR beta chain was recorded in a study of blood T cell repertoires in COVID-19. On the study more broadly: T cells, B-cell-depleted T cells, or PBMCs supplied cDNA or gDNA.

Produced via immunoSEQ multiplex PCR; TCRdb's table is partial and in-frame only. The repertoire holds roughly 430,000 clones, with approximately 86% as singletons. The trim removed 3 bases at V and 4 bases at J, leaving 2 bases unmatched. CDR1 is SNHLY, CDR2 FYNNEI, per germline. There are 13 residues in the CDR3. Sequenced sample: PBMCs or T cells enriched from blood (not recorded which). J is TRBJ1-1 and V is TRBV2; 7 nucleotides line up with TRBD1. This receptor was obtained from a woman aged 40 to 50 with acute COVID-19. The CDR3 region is CASSDRGVTEAFF. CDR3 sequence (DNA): TGTGCCAGCAGTGACAGGGGGGTCACTGAAGCTTTCTTT.